This TCR beta chain was sequenced for a study of T cell responses to AZD1222 COVID-19 vaccine listed by TCRdb under 2021. Regarding the study in general: AZD1222 recipients whose second dose came at about 4 weeks and those whose second dose came at about 12 weeks were combined into one group, since spike-specific TCR depth and breadth did not differ between the two schedules. TCR sequencing covered 230 or so trial participants: 207 given two doses of AZD1222 and approximately 26 given two doses of MenACWY control vaccine. Trial participants were enrolled into age subgroups of 18-55, 56-69 and 70-plus years, which contained 148, 28 and 57 TCR-sequenced participants, respectively. Summary of the overall study and its limitations: CD4 TCRs associated with the vaccine covered the entire spike protein, and the dominant responses were in regions 160-218 and 743-854. Reportedly, almost half of the unique spike-specific TCRs recognized epitopes lying outside the regions that are mutated in the B.1.351 and B.1.1.7 variants. After two AZD1222 doses, spike-specific TCR breadth and depth were significantly higher than at day 0 and than in MenACWY recipients. The 56-69-year group was small, and its depth increase did not reach significance, likely because of low power. Participants were mostly white British, with more females than males. The authors suggested clonal diversity may have been underestimated. Because no samples from the day 14 peak response were available, repertoires could be characterized only after the peak T cell response. Only a handful of AZD1222 recipients were SARS-CoV-2 seropositive at baseline, limiting conclusions about previously exposed vaccinees.

In the case of this clone: What antigen it recognizes has not been identified. The record has no base qualities; no much larger clone is one base away.

The CDR3 regions of human TCRbeta chains were subjected to immunosequencing. In the paper's pipeline: Repertoire TCRs were checked for matches against a reference library of SARS-CoV-2-specific TCRs that had been generated using the MIRA antigen-specificity platform. Breadth was defined as the fraction of unique TCRs that were SARS-CoV-2-associated, and depth was defined as the fraction of total T cells that were SARS-CoV-2-associated. Using the MIRA data, each spike-specific TCR was assigned both to the spike region to which the TCR was reactive and to a CD4 or CD8 class. Log10-transformed breadth and depth values were compared by one-way ANOVA with Sidak's multiple comparisons tests. The table comes from immuneACCESS by way of TCRdb, which keeps in-frame sequences with V and J called. Part of the clones is missing from these tables; in studies checked, under half for an unresolved V gene and the rest for unknown reasons. V, J and clone size are taken as reported in that table, and D and trimming were inferred from the DNA itself. The sample contains 120,000 to 150,000 clones, 85% to 95% of them found a single time. The biggest ten clones account for approximately 2% of the sample.

Looking up the germline V gene (reference sequence) yields CDR1 MNHEY and CDR2 SMNVEV. V is pared back by 1 base and J by 3 bases, with 10 bases lying between the germline termini. The CDR3 runs 14 residues from the cysteine to the phenylalanine. CDR3 DNA only is kept here, 42 bases in frame from base 1. The time point label corresponds to: baseline before first vaccination. Vaccinee samples came from UK trials COV001 and COV002, including a single-blind randomized controlled phase 2/3 trial of AZD1222 (ChAdOx1 nCoV-19) in healthy adults. Trial participant PBMC samples were collected at day 0 and day 28 after the second dose for TCRbeta chain sequencing.

Rearrangement joined TRBV27 to TRBJ2-7; the D region may be TRBD1 or TRBD2, each matching 5 bases equally. The sample was peripheral blood, taken on day 0 of AZD1222 vaccination. This TCR derives from an adult in good health. The CDR3 protein sequence reads: CASSLLGGGYEQYF. The DNA reads TGTGCCAGCAGTTTATTAGGTGGGGGCTACGAGCAGTACTTC.